This is a list of T cell receptor beta chains from one sample in a study of T cells after yellow fever vaccination. Each CDR3 protein is one row after TCRdb ran MiXCR on the 5' RACE reads. This sample carries 95,000 to 100,000 distinct CDR3 sequences, roughly 5.8% of them seen once, and the ten largest clones take about 40%. The sequences come from CD8+ T cells sorted from PBMCs, collected 10 days after the yellow fever booster vaccination. These receptors were collected from a man aged 18 to 30 who received the YFV17D yellow fever vaccine. Each CDR3 is given with its conserved first and last residue. A D gene is named only where the DNA matches it firmly. Not every row has a clone size; where given, it reads once, few, many or a size class.

j_call v_call d_call clone_size cdr3_aa cdr3_nt
TRBJ1-1 TRBV29-1 - few CSATPAGTEAFF TGCAGCGCCACTCCCGCAGGGACTGAAGCTTTCTTT
TRBJ2-1 TRBV5-4 - - CASSLGRGDVREQFF TGTGCCAGCAGCTTGGGACGAGGAGACGTGAGAGAGCAGTTCTTC
TRBJ2-1 TRBV12-3/TRBV12-4 - few CASSFQGELDNEQFF TGTGCCAGCAGTTTTCAAGGGGAGCTCGACAATGAGCAGTTCTTC
TRBJ1-2 TRBV3-1 - - CASSPWGQTLGYTF TGTGCCAGCAGCCCCTGGGGACAAACTTTGGGCTACACCTTC
TRBJ2-5 TRBV9 TRBD2 - CASSVIAGPKVTQYF TGTGCCAGCAGCGTAATAGCGGGGCCGAAAGTGACCCAGTACTTC
TRBJ1-4 TRBV4-3 TRBD1 - CASSQAQGAYNEKLFF TGCGCCAGCAGCCAAGCACAGGGGGCGTATAATGAAAAACTGTTTTTT
TRBJ2-1 TRBV21-1 - few CASSKAIRGQGTYNEQFF TGTGCCAGCAGCAAAGCGATTCGGGGACAGGGTACCTACAATGAGCAGTTCTTC
TRBJ2-7 TRBV23-1 - many CASSLRDNSYEQYF TGCGCCAGCAGTCTCCGGGACAACTCCTACGAGCAGTACTTC
TRBJ1-1 TRBV4-3 - - CASSPDTGGLGAFF TGCGCCAGCAGCCCTGATACTGGGGGCCTCGGAGCTTTCTTT
TRBJ2-2 TRBV3-1 - - CASSQERIGATGELFF TGTGCCAGCAGCCAAGAAAGGATAGGGGCAACCGGGGAGCTGTTTTTT
TRBJ2-3 TRBV7-2 - few CASSLYMRGPGDTQYF TGTGCCAGCAGCTTATACATGCGGGGGCCTGGAGATACGCAGTATTTT
TRBJ2-1 TRBV7-9 - many CASTKDGLDNEQFF TGTGCCAGCACCAAGGACGGTTTGGACAATGAGCAGTTCTTC
TRBJ1-4 TRBV5-1 - few CASSLGYEKLFF TGCGCCAGCAGCTTGGGCTATGAAAAACTGTTTTTT
TRBJ2-4 TRBV7-9 TRBD2 - CASSLLAGRAKNIQYF TGTGCCAGCAGCTTACTAGCGGGGAGAGCCAAAAACATTCAGTACTTC
TRBJ1-5 TRBV18 - many CASSPSGRYSNQPQHF TGTGCCAGCTCACCCTCCGGACGGTATAGCAATCAGCCCCAGCATTTT
TRBJ2-5 TRBV5-5 TRBD1 many CASSYGNRGSLGETQYF TGTGCCAGCAGCTACGGCAACAGGGGTAGCCTCGGGGAGACCCAGTACTTC
TRBJ1-1 TRBV19 - few CASSGRRGGTEAFF TGTGCCAGTAGTGGACGACGGGGGGGGACTGAAGCTTTCTTT
TRBJ2-7 TRBV4-2 - many CASSDGGSYEQYF TGTGCCAGCAGCGACGGGGGCTCCTACGAGCAGTACTTC
TRBJ1-1 TRBV4-1 - many CASSQGNTEAFF TGTGCCAGCAGTCAGGGTAACACTGAAGCTTTCTTT
TRBJ1-5 TRBV7-2 - few CASSSQSSDQPQHF TGTGCCAGCAGCTCACAATCCTCCGATCAGCCCCAGCATTTT
TRBJ1-5 TRBV6-2/TRBV6-3 TRBD1 few CASSQDRGNQPQHF TGTGCCAGCAGTCAAGACAGGGGGAATCAGCCCCAGCATTTT
TRBJ2-2 TRBV25-1 - few CASSETWYTGELFF TGTGCCAGCAGTGAAACCTGGTACACCGGGGAGCTGTTTTTT
TRBJ1-2 TRBV9 TRBD1 few CASTIGTGRLGYTF TGTGCCAGCACCATCGGGACAGGACGCCTCGGCTACACCTTC
TRBJ1-1 TRBV27 - few CASSLSKTGAGTEAFF TGTGCCAGCAGTTTATCAAAAACAGGAGCAGGCACTGAAGCTTTCTTT
TRBJ1-2 TRBV27 TRBD1 few CASSLVTGGGDGYTF TGTGCCAGCAGTTTAGTTACAGGGGGCGGCGATGGCTACACCTTC
TRBJ2-1 TRBV5-5 TRBD2 few CATHGLAGRDEQFF TGTGCCACCCACGGACTAGCGGGGCGCGATGAGCAGTTCTTC
TRBJ2-7 TRBV2 TRBD1 few CASRPGQGRYEQYF TGTGCCAGCAGACCTGGACAGGGGCGGTACGAGCAGTACTTC
TRBJ2-1 TRBV7-6 TRBD2 few CASSGNSGGLHNEQFF TGTGCCAGCAGCGGGAATAGCGGGGGGCTACACAATGAGCAGTTCTTC
TRBJ2-6 TRBV10-3 - - CAISESTPGPGANVLTF TGTGCCATCAGTGAATCTACCCCGGGGCCTGGGGCCAACGTCCTGACTTTC